This entry concerns a single T cell receptor beta chain. The data were obtained in a study of blood T cell repertoires in COVID-19. Study details: Samples came from the United States, Italy and Spain, spanning acute and convalescent COVID-19. The cDNA or gDNA used as material had been derived from T cells, B-cell-depleted T cells, or PBMCs.

Seattle researchers signed up patients amid active infection and tracked them longitudinally. In the original workflow: For nucleated cells, counts were estimated from reference gene primer amplification. Some clones are missing from TCRdb's copy, which holds only in-frame ones; the method was immunoSEQ multiplex PCR. V, J and clone size derive from that table, while D and trimming were established from the DNA sequence. The profile shows 200,000 to 300,000 clones, about 83% of them singletons. Sequences were obtained from peripheral blood. The sequence came from an elderly woman with COVID-19, enrolled during active disease.

CDR3 sequence reads: CASSLRGSGGSTDTQYF. The CDR3 region has the DNA TGTGCCAGCAGCCTCCGGGGTAGCGGGGGGTCCACAGATACGCAGTATTTT. V is TRBV9 and J is TRBJ2-3; 10 nucleotides align to TRBD2. CDR1 is SGDLS, CDR2 YYNGEE, per germline. After removal of 4 bases from V and 2 bases from J, the junction contained 10 bases not matched to a gene. The CDR3 covers 17 residues.